These 28 T cell receptor beta chains originate from one sample sequenced in a study of blood T cell repertoires in COVID-19. The data were produced by immunoSEQ multiplex PCR, yet TCRdb's version contains in-frame clones alone and is incomplete. The sample yields approximately 450,000 clones, around 89% seen once. Sequencing used PBMCs or T cells enriched from blood (not recorded which). Receptors were obtained from a man in his thirties or forties who had recovered from COVID-19.

The chain recombines TRBV20-1 with TRBJ2-7, with 9 positions matching TRBD1. Germline CDR1 and CDR2: DFQATT and SNEGSKA (reference sequence). V shed 3 bases and J 6 bases; nucleotides not matched to a gene: 12. This CDR3 comprises 15 residues. The CDR3 reads CSASGGQGLVSEQYF. CDR3 nucleotides: TGCAGTGCTAGTGGGGGACAGGGTCTTGTTAGCGAGCAGTACTTC.

V is TRBV28 and J is TRBJ2-7; no reliable D call. This CDR3 is 15 amino acids long. V lost 8 bases and J lost 3, with 20 bases in between. Germline assignment: CDR1 MDHEN and CDR2 SYDVKM. The CDR3 region is CASPLATRSHYEQYF. CDR3 sequence (DNA): TGTGCCAGCCCCCTCGCCACGAGGAGCCACTACGAGCAGTACTTC.

The chain joins TRBV11-2 to TRBJ2-1; TRBD2 aligns across 9 bases. Germline V gives CDR1 SGHAT, CDR2 FQNNGV. Trimming at V came to 5 bases and at J to 4 bases, leaving 6 bases not matched to a gene. The CDR3 spans 15 residues. The CDR3 sequence is CASSHSGRSYNEQFF. CDR3 coding DNA: TGTGCCAGCAGCCACAGCGGGAGGTCTTACAATGAGCAGTTCTTC.

The chain carries TRBV28 and TRBJ2-1, with a possible D match to TRBD1 (5 bases). The CDR3 sequence is 14 residues long. Germline V gene sequence: CDR1 MDHEN, CDR2 SYDVKM. The V end lost 3 bases, the J end lost 2 bases, and 8 bases lay between the germline ends. Written as DNA, the CDR3 is TGTGCCAGCAGTTTCTCAGGGCCCTACAATGAGCAGTTCTTC. Amino acids: CASSFSGPYNEQFF.

The rearrangement joins TRBV15 to TRBJ2-5, with a possible D match to TRBD2 (6 bases). The CDR3 runs to 14 residues. The V gene lost 5 bases and the J gene lost 4 bases, with 14 bases spanning the gap. Germline lookup yields CDR1 LNHNV and CDR2 YYDKDF (reference sequence). The CDR3 nucleotides are TGTGCCACCAGCGGGACTGCTTTTGGAGAGACCCAGTACTTC. Translated: CATSGTAFGETQYF.

The rearrangement links TRBV13 to TRBJ2-1; 12 bases line up with TRBD2. The CDR3 spans 16 residues. Germline CDR1 reads PRHDT; CDR2 reads FYEKMQ (reference sequence). The V gene end was trimmed by 3 bases and the J gene end by 9 bases; junction bases not matched to a gene: 9. The CDR3 loop is CASSFSSGRGYSEQFF. DNA of the CDR3: TGTGCCAGCAGCTTCTCTAGCGGGAGGGGTTATAGTGAGCAGTTCTTC.

The chain has TRBV9 and TRBJ1-4; no firm D call. The CDR3 has 14 residues. Per the germline V gene, CDR1 is SGDLS and CDR2 is YYNGEE. Trimming shortened V by 4 bases and J by 4 bases, and 11 bases separated the two germline ends. The CDR3 is CASSPRVYNEKLFF. CDR3 in DNA: TGTGCCAGCAGCCCCCGGGTCTATAATGAAAAACTGTTTTTT.

The rearrangement joins TRBV3-1 (or the pseudogene TRBV3-2) to TRBJ1-1; 10 bases are shared with TRBD1. V was clipped by 2 bases and J by 5 bases; unmatched bases: 5. CDR3 length equals 15 residues. Germline V CDR1 and CDR2: LGHDT, YNNKEL (reference sequence). The CDR3 spells CASSQSDRGRTEAFF. Written as DNA, the CDR3 is TGTGCCAGCAGCCAAAGTGACAGGGGGCGAACTGAAGCTTTCTTT.

This clone was recorded once. The chain joins TRBV27 to TRBJ1-5; possible D gene TRBD1, 5 bases. The CDR3 loop spans 15 amino acids. Trimming took off 4 bases at V and 10 bases at J, with 20 bases between the two ends. Per the germline V gene, CDR1 is MNHEY and CDR2 is SMNVEV (reference sequence). CDR3 in amino acids: CASSSNNRLSNPQHF. Written as DNA, the CDR3 is TGTGCCAGCAGTTCAAACAACAGGTTATCTAATCCCCAGCATTTT.

The chain carries TRBV7-9 and TRBJ2-4, with TRBD2 matching 10 bases. Trimming cost V 1 base and J 3 bases; bases outside gene matches: 12. Looked up from germline, CDR1 is SEHNR and CDR2 is FQNEAQ (reference sequence). The CDR3 length is 19 residues. The CDR3 DNA reads as TGTGCCAGCAGCTTAGAGGTAGCGGGAGGAGTCATCGGCAAAAACATTCAGTACTTC. Its translation: CASSLEVAGGVIGKNIQYF.

This clone was found a few times. This chain links TRBV7-2 with TRBJ1-2, with D perhaps TRBD1 (5 bases). Trimming removed 4 bases at V and 7 bases at J, with 22 bases between. The CDR3 loop spans 16 amino acids. Per the germline V gene, CDR1 is SGHTA and CDR2 is FQGNSA. CDR3 sequence (DNA): TGTGCCAGCAGCTCATCCGCCTCAGGGTCTGGCTCTGGCTACACCTTC. It codes for CASSSSASGSGSGYTF.

The genes are TRBV27 and TRBJ2-3; maybe TRBD2 (6 bases). The V end lost 3 bases, the J end lost 8 bases, and 12 bases lay between the germline ends. This CDR3 contains 13 residues. Germline V CDR1 and CDR2: MNHEY, SMNVEV (reference sequence). CDR3 amino acids: CASSFSPGGTQYF. In DNA form, the CDR3 reads TGTGCCAGCAGTTTTAGCCCCGGGGGTACGCAGTATTTT.

This clone has only one observation. Other DNA sequences in the sample encode the same CDR3. This chain joins TRBV19 and TRBJ1-5; D call uncertain. CDR1 is LNHDA, CDR2 SQIVND, per germline (reference sequence). The CDR3 totals 13 residues. V was cut by 1 base and J by 4 bases, with 5 bases left in between. The CDR3 spells CASSIAGNQPQHF. CDR3 nucleotides: TGTGCCAGTAGTATAGCGGGAAATCAGCCCCAGCATTTT.

The chain is built from TRBV19 and TRBJ2-1, with 7 nucleotides matching TRBD2. The CDR3 extends over 15 amino acids. V dropped 1 base and J dropped 3; count of bases not matched to a gene: 3. The germline V gene encodes CDR1 LNHDA and CDR2 SQIVND (reference sequence). CDR3 DNA: TGTGCCAGTAGTATAGGAGGCGGGGGCTACAATGAGCAGTTCTTC. It yields the protein CASSIGGGGYNEQFF.

This chain connects TRBV6-4 to TRBJ2-1, with TRBD2 matching 11 bases. Germline V CDR1 and CDR2: MRHNA, SNTAGT. The V gene end was trimmed by 4 bases and the J gene end by 7 bases; junction bases not matched to a gene: 12. The CDR3 length is 17 residues. CDR3: CASSARPGLAVINEQFF. The CDR3 nucleotides are TGTGCCAGCAGTGCCCGACCGGGACTAGCGGTTATAAATGAGCAGTTCTTC.

The table lists this clone with a few counts. This sequence joins TRBV21-1 and TRBJ2-5; the tabulated D call, TRBD2, remains unverified against the DNA. TRBV21-1 is assigned pseudogene status. This CDR3 is built from 11 residues. The DNA for the CDR3 is TGTGCCAGCAGCATACAAGAGACCCAGTACTTC. This sequence encodes CASSIQETQYF.

V is TRBV6-5 and J is TRBJ1-3; D unresolved. The CDR3 spans 13 residues. CDR1 is MNHEY, CDR2 SVGAGI, per germline. The germline V and J ends were trimmed by 4 bases and 4 bases, with 8 bases remaining between them. The CDR3 region is CASSFAQGNTIYF. Here the CDR3 DNA reads TGTGCCAGCAGTTTCGCACAGGGAAACACCATATATTTT.

This clone was seen only once. The chain carries TRBV12-3 or TRBV12-4 and TRBJ2-2; no definite D call. V gave up 6 bases and J gave up 7 bases, with 12 bases separating them. The CDR3 runs 13 residues. The chain's CDR3 is CASRNSYDGELFF. DNA of the CDR3: TGTGCCAGCAGAAACTCGTATGACGGGGAGCTGTTTTTT.

The chain combines TRBV6-1 with TRBJ1-1; D gene uncertain. Germline V gene sequence: CDR1 MNHNS, CDR2 SASEGT. Trimming pared 0 bases from V and 3 bases from J, leaving 11 bases between. The CDR3 sequence is 15 residues long. CDR3 in DNA: TGTGCCAGCAGTGAAGCTGTTCTCGTGTACACTGAAGCTTTCTTT. As protein: CASSEAVLVYTEAFF.

CDR3 bases: TGTGCTAGTGGTTTGGGACTTGACAATGAGCAGTTCTTC. This sequence encodes CASGLGLDNEQFF. The V gene is TRBV12-5, the J gene TRBJ2-1; D gene uncertain. CDR3 length: 13 amino acids. Germline assignment: CDR1 LGHNT and CDR2 FRNRAP. Deletions cut 1 base from V and 5 bases from J, with 6 bases between.

The gene calls are TRBV6-1 and TRBJ2-7, with 7 bases that match TRBD2. J was trimmed by 4 bases and V by 1 base; bases with no gene match: 4. The CDR3 is made up of 14 amino acids. The germline CDR1 and CDR2 sequences are MNHNS and SASEGT. The chain's CDR3 is CASSEGGGGYEQYF. The CDR3 nucleotides read TGTGCCAGCAGTGAAGGTGGGGGGGGTTACGAGCAGTACTTC.

The chain has TRBV27 and TRBJ1-1; no reliable D call. Germline CDR1 and CDR2: MNHEY and SMNVEV (reference sequence). The CDR3 is 13 residues long. V shed 2 bases and J shed 0 bases, with 4 bases lying between them. DNA for the CDR3: TGTGCCAGCAGTTTACAGATGAACACTGAAGCTTTCTTT. Translating gives CASSLQMNTEAFF.

This clone was picked up one time. The rearrangement joins TRBV19 to TRBJ2-2; D might be TRBD1 (5 bases). CDR3 length: 11 residues. V lost 5 bases and J lost 8, with 6 bases in between. Looked up from germline, CDR1 is LNHDA and CDR2 is SQIVND (reference sequence). The DNA of the CDR3 is TGTGCCAGTAGTCCAGGGGGGGAGCTGTTTTTT. Translated, it gives CASSPGGELFF.

V usage is TRBV28 and J usage is TRBJ2-3; D call uncertain. The CDR3 loop spans 14 amino acids. Trimming took 6 bases from V and 8 from J, leaving 18 bases between them. Germline CDR1 is MDHEN and CDR2 is SYDVKM. The CDR3, as DNA: TGTGCCAGCAGCCAGATGAGGTCGTCCGGTACGCAGTATTTT. Encoded protein: CASSQMRSSGTQYF.

The chain recombines TRBV28 with TRBJ2-2, with D possibly TRBD1 on 6 matching bases. Germline V CDR1 and CDR2: MDHEN, SYDVKM. The CDR3 spans 13 residues. The V and J ends lost 6 bases and 6 bases respectively, with 11 bases between them. CDR3 coding DNA: TGTGCCAGCAGCTCAGGGGTTCCCGGGGAGCTGTTTTTT. Translation gives CASSSGVPGELFF.

The chain is built from TRBV7-8 and TRBJ1-4; D perhaps matches TRBD1 (6 bases). V was shortened by 5 bases and J by 8 bases, with 12 bases between the two germline ends. The CDR3 is 13 amino acids. Germline assignment: CDR1 SGHVS and CDR2 FQNEAQ. Here the CDR3 reads CASSAGQFEKLFF. CDR3 in DNA: TGTGCCAGCAGCGCCGGACAGTTCGAAAAACTGTTTTTT.

V is TRBV4-2 and J is TRBJ1-5; no reliable D call. The CDR3 is 15 amino acids. CDR1 and CDR2 (germline): LGHNA, YNFKEQ. V was pared by 0 bases and J by 6 bases, with 12 bases between. The CDR3 is CASSQDAGSFQPQHF. The DNA for the CDR3 is TGTGCCAGCAGCCAAGATGCCGGTTCTTTTCAGCCCCAGCATTTT.

The CDR3 sequence: CASSLVRSPNTGELFF. CDR3 DNA: TGCGCCAGCAGCTTGGTTAGGAGCCCGAACACCGGGGAGCTGTTTTTT. This chain uses TRBV5-1 with TRBJ2-2, with D uncertain. V was trimmed by 0 bases and J by 0 bases, leaving 9 bases between them. CDR1 is SGHRS and CDR2 is YFSETQ in the germline V gene. The length of the CDR3 is 16 residues.